A single sample gave rise to the 32 T cell receptor beta chains below, sequenced in a study of T cells after yellow fever vaccination. TCRdb recomputed calls from the 5' RACE reads with MiXCR, one row per CDR3 protein. The repertoire holds hundreds of thousands of distinct CDR3 sequences, with 7.5% to 9% as singletons. The sample consisted of PBMCs, taken on the day of the first yellow fever vaccination. The receptors originated from a man between 18 and 35 years old who received the YFV17D yellow fever vaccine.

This clonotype was seen a few times. The chain has TRBV11-2 and TRBJ1-6; TRBD1 matches at 7 bases. V was pared by 6 bases and J by 7 bases, with 9 bases of the junction left unmatched. Germline V gives CDR1 SGHAT, CDR2 FQNNGV. The CDR3 length is 15 residues. The CDR3, as DNA: TGTGCCAGCAGACGCAGACAGGGCGGGAATTCACCCCTCCACTTT. Its translation: CASRRRQGGNSPLHF.

CDR3 coding DNA: TGCAGTGCTAGTTATCCGGCCACAGATACGCAGTATTTT. Protein product: CSASYPATDTQYF. The rearrangement uses TRBV20-1 and TRBJ2-3; D remains ambiguous. The CDR3 has 13 residues. CDR1 is DFQATT and CDR2 is SNEGSKA in the germline V gene (reference sequence). Trimming pared 3 bases from V and 2 bases from J, leaving 9 bases between.

This clonotype was picked up a small number of times. The chain recombines TRBV5-1 with TRBJ1-2; 7 bases are a match to TRBD1. J gave up 4 bases and V 4 bases, and 10 bases lay outside the gene matches. CDR1 is SGHRS and CDR2 is YFSETQ in the germline V gene. This CDR3 is 15 amino acids long. CDR3 sequence reads: CASSAVVGGGYGYTF. CDR3 nucleotide sequence: TGCGCCAGCAGCGCCGTTGTAGGGGGCGGCTATGGCTACACCTTC.

The genes are TRBV5-1 and TRBJ2-5; D is undetermined. CDR1 and CDR2 from the germline V gene are SGHRS and YFSETQ. Trimming pared 0 bases from V and 5 bases from J, leaving 11 bases between. This CDR3 comprises 14 residues. CDR3 protein: CASSLGSLGETQYF. The CDR3 coding sequence is TGCGCCAGCAGCTTGGGTAGCCTGGGGGAGACCCAGTACTTC. Using reference TRBV5-1 and TRBJ2-5 for the parts outside the CDR3, the full variable domain is KAGVTQTPRYLIKTRGQQVTLSCSPISGHRSVSWYQQTPGQGLQFLFEYFSETQRNKGNFPGRFSGRQFSNSRSEMNVSTLELGDSALYLCASSLGSLGETQYFGPGTRLLVL.

This chain links TRBV18 with TRBJ1-5; D unresolved. This CDR3 has 16 residues. V was trimmed by 3 bases and J by 5 bases, leaving 17 bases between them. The germline V gene encodes CDR1 KGHSH and CDR2 LQKENI. The CDR3 sequence: CASSPGRANLYQPQHF. The DNA of the CDR3 is TGTGCCAGCTCACCGGGCCGGGCCAACCTTTATCAGCCCCAGCATTTT.

In the case of this clonotype: Being one base from a much bigger clone, this may be a read error. This chain connects TRBV15 to TRBJ1-1; 9 positions agree with TRBD1. CDR1 and CDR2 from the germline V gene are LNHNV and YYDKDF (reference sequence). The CDR3 is 15 residues long. The CDR3, as DNA: TGTGCCACCAGCGGAGCCGGGACAGGGAACACTGAAGCTTTATTT. Protein sequence: CATSGAGTGNTEALF.

This clonotype was counted a few times. The CDR3, as DNA: TGTGCCAGCAGTACAGACAGGAGGCAGCTGGAGACCCAGTACTTC. This translates into CASSTDRRQLETQYF. The chain couples TRBV7-8 to TRBJ2-5; a weak D match, TRBD1 (6 bases). The V end was cut by 6 bases, the J end by 5 bases, with 19 bases between. The germline V gene has CDR1 SGHVS and CDR2 FQNEAQ. This CDR3 is built from 15 residues.

The chain employs TRBV5-1 and TRBJ2-5; D may be TRBD1 (6 bases). Trimming stripped 5 bases from V and 4 bases from J, with 21 bases between. From germline, CDR1 is SGHRS and CDR2 YFSETQ. The CDR3 is made up of 16 amino acids. CDR3 sequence reads: CASSSQAGEVGETQYF. Written as DNA, the CDR3 is TGCGCCAGCAGTTCACAAGCAGGGGAAGTGGGAGAGACCCAGTACTTC.

This chain links TRBV25-1 with TRBJ1-1; 12 bases are shared with TRBD1. V was pared by 3 bases and J by 3 bases, with 8 bases of the junction left unmatched. Germline values: CDR1 MGHDK, CDR2 SYGVNS. This CDR3 spans 17 amino acids. Here the CDR3 reads CASSDPGQGASYTEAFF. CDR3 DNA: TGTGCCAGCAGTGACCCGGGACAGGGGGCATCTTACACTGAAGCTTTCTTT. Full variable domain (remainder filled in from reference TRBV25-1 and TRBJ1-1): EADIYQTPRYLVIGTGKKITLECSQTMGHDKMYWYQQDPGMELHLIHYSYGVNSTEKGDLSSESTVSRIRTEHFPLTLESARPSHTSQYLCASSDPGQGASYTEAFFGQGTRLTVV.

This sequence joins TRBV6-1 and TRBJ2-2; D tentatively fits TRBD1 or TRBD2 (6 bases each). The CDR3 is made up of 14 amino acids. CDR1 is MNHNS, CDR2 SASEGT, per germline. V gave up 10 bases and J gave up 1 base, with 13 bases separating them. In DNA, the CDR3 is TGTGCCACCACTGGAGGGGGGAACACCGGGGAGCTGTTTTTT. Residues: CATTGGGNTGELFF.

The J gene is TRBJ1-2, the V gene TRBV20-1, with D maybe TRBD1 (6 bases). CDR1 is DFQATT and CDR2 is SNEGSKA in the germline V gene (reference sequence). Trimming left V 1 base short and J 8 bases short, with 11 bases between. This CDR3 is built from 12 residues. CDR3 bases: TGCAGTGCTAGAGGGACAGTTGGGGGCTACACCTTC. Translation gives CSARGTVGGYTF.

This clonotype was seen more than once but under ten times. The rearrangement uses TRBV20-1 and TRBJ2-7, with 10 bases identical to TRBD2. Germline CDR1 DFQATT, CDR2 SNEGSKA (reference sequence). V dropped 4 bases and J dropped 2; count of bases not matched to a gene: 8. CDR3 length: 15 residues. The CDR3 protein is CSATIAGGFAYEQYV. The CDR3 DNA follows: TGCAGTGCTACTATAGCGGGGGGCTTTGCCTACGAGCAGTACGTC.

This clonotype was counted ten times or more. This CDR3 is CASFDRNYGYTF. CDR3 DNA sequence: TGTGCCAGCTTTGACAGGAACTATGGCTACACCTTC. This chain connects TRBV4-2 to TRBJ1-2, with D possibly matching TRBD1 (6 bases). Trimming removed 8 bases at V and 2 bases at J, with 9 bases between. This CDR3 is built from 12 residues. The germline gives CDR1 LGHNA, CDR2 YNFKEQ.

A few counts support this clonotype. The chain is built from TRBV6-5 and TRBJ2-3; no firm D call. Germline V gene lookup returns CDR1 MNHEY and CDR2 SVGAGI. CDR3 length: 15 residues. Deletions cut 0 bases from V and 0 bases from J, with 7 bases between. The CDR3: CASSYSLGSTDTQYF. CDR3 DNA: TGTGCCAGCAGTTACTCGTTGGGGAGCACAGATACGCAGTATTTT.

This clonotype came up a few times. The chain is built from TRBV18 and TRBJ2-7; tentative D call: TRBD1 (5 bases). The CDR3 runs to 14 residues. In germline, CDR1 is KGHSH, CDR2 LQKENI. The V end lost 3 bases, the J end lost 4 bases, and 13 bases lay between the germline ends. The CDR3 is CASSPQGAPYEQYF. The DNA of the CDR3 is TGTGCCAGCTCACCGCAGGGTGCCCCTTACGAGCAGTACTTC.

The CDR3 loop is CASSLRGGEQYV. CDR3 DNA: TGTGCCAGCAGTTTACGGGGGGGCGAGCAGTACGTC. V usage is TRBV28 and J usage is TRBJ2-7; 8 bases line up with TRBD2. The V and J ends lost 2 bases and 6 bases, in that order; junction bases with no gene match: 0. Germline CDR1 MDHEN, CDR2 SYDVKM. This CDR3 is 12 amino acids long.

This rearrangement joins TRBV7-2 to TRBJ2-3, with D perhaps matching TRBD1 (5 bases). The germline V and J ends were trimmed by 6 bases and 1 base, with 17 bases remaining between them. Germline assignment: CDR1 SGHTA and CDR2 FQGNSA. This CDR3 comprises 16 residues. The CDR3 is CASRPAQGDGTDTQYF. The CDR3 DNA reads TGTGCCAGCAGACCAGCCCAGGGCGACGGCACAGATACGCAGTATTTT.

The chain recombines TRBV5-1 with TRBJ2-2; 8 bases match TRBD1. The V segment lost 4 bases and the J segment 4 bases; nucleotides outside the gene matches: 6. The CDR3 contains 15 residues. The germline CDR1 and CDR2 sequences are SGHRS and YFSETQ. CDR3 DNA sequence: TGCGCCAGCAGCCCGGGACAGGCGGTCACCGGGGAGCTGTTTTTT. It is translated as CASSPGQAVTGELFF. The whole variable domain, filled in from reference TRBV5-1 and TRBJ2-2, reads KAGVTQTPRYLIKTRGQQVTLSCSPISGHRSVSWYQQTPGQGLQFLFEYFSETQRNKGNFPGRFSGRQFSNSRSEMNVSTLELGDSALYLCASSPGQAVTGELFFGEGSRLTVL.

This clonotype was counted at least ten times. The CDR3 is CSARAEEGAYNEQFF. The CDR3 DNA reads TGCAGTGCTAGAGCCGAGGAGGGGGCCTACAATGAGCAGTTCTTC. The chain joins TRBV20-1 to TRBJ2-1; TRBD1 or TRBD2 may be the D gene (6 bases each). V was clipped by 1 base and J by 2 bases, with 12 bases between them. The germline gives CDR1 DFQATT, CDR2 SNEGSKA (reference sequence). This CDR3 comprises 15 residues.

The chain employs TRBV6-1 and TRBJ2-5, with D unclear. The CDR3 covers 15 residues. Trimming pared 6 bases from V and 0 bases from J, leaving 14 bases between. Germline CDR1 and CDR2: MNHNS and SASEGT. CDR3 nucleotide sequence: TGTGCCAGCAGCCCCCTCGGCGCGCACCAAGAGACCCAGTACTTC. The encoded protein is CASSPLGAHQETQYF.

This chain connects TRBV2 to TRBJ2-6; D may be TRBD1 or TRBD2 (5 bases each). Deletions cut 6 bases from V and 0 bases from J, with 9 bases between. The CDR3 is 15 residues long. Germline values: CDR1 SNHLY, CDR2 FYNNEI. CDR3 loop: CASRSGSSGANVLTF. The CDR3 nucleotides read TGTGCCAGCAGGTCAGGGAGCTCTGGGGCCAACGTCCTGACTTTC. The variable domain in full, with the rest retrieved from reference TRBV2 and TRBJ2-6, is EPEVTQTPSHQVTQMGQEVILRCVPISNHLYFYWYRQILGQKVEFLVSFYNNEISEKSEIFDDQFSVERPDGSNFTLKIRSTKLEDSAMYFCASRSGSSGANVLTFGAGSRLTVL.

The chain has TRBV12-3 or TRBV12-4 and TRBJ1-3; a possible D gene is TRBD1 (5 bases). The CDR3 runs 14 residues. V was pared by 6 bases and J by 1 base, with 10 bases between. DNA for the CDR3: TGTGCCAGCAGCCACTCAGGGTCTGGAAACACCATATATTTT. It codes for CASSHSGSGNTIYF.

This clonotype came up many times. The rearrangement links TRBV7-9 to TRBJ2-7; D call uncertain. V was shortened by 5 bases and J by 7 bases, with 12 bases between the two germline ends. The CDR3 covers 12 residues. Germline V lookup: CDR1 SEHNR, CDR2 FQNEAQ (reference sequence). DNA for the CDR3: TGTGCCAGCAGCCCGGGTAGCAGTGAGCAGTACTTC. Translated, it gives CASSPGSSEQYF.

J is TRBJ2-2 and V is TRBV5-1; perhaps D is TRBD1 or TRBD2 (7 bases each). The germline V gene has CDR1 SGHRS and CDR2 YFSETQ. The length of the CDR3 is 17 residues. V gave up 2 bases and J gave up 3 bases, with 17 bases separating them. DNA of the CDR3: TGCGCCAGCAGCTTACCCCCAGGGGGGGCCGACACCGGGGAGCTGTTTTTT. Amino acids: CASSLPPGGADTGELFF.

This clonotype occurred many times. The gene calls are TRBV6-1 and TRBJ2-3; a weak D match, TRBD2 (5 bases). The CDR3 totals 13 residues. Between the trimmed V and J ends, which lost 6 bases and 5 bases, there was a span of 12 bases. Per the germline V gene, CDR1 is MNHNS and CDR2 is SASEGT. The DNA for the CDR3 is TGTGCCAGCAGGCTAGCCTCTCGAGATACGCAGTATTTT. Protein sequence: CASRLASRDTQYF.

Only a few counts were recorded for this clonotype. The V call is TRBV11-2, the J call TRBJ2-4; perhaps TRBD1 as D (6 bases). The germline V gene encodes CDR1 SGHAT and CDR2 FQNNGV. This CDR3 is built from 17 residues. Trimming pared 5 bases from V and 0 bases from J, leaving 17 bases between. CDR3 sequence (DNA): TGTGCCAGCAGCCAGGTTGGGGGCTCCCTAGCCAAAAACATTCAGTACTTC. It is translated as CASSQVGGSLAKNIQYF.

The CDR3 nucleotides are TGCAGCGTTGATGGATCGGGACAGGGTTTGGACGAGCAGTACTTC. Its protein product is CSVDGSGQGLDEQYF. The chain uses TRBV29-1 and TRBJ2-7; the match to TRBD1 covers 9 bases. The CDR3 runs to 15 residues. V trimming: 3 bases; J trimming: 5 bases; junction bases outside the gene matches: 11. CDR1 is SQVTM, CDR2 ANQGSEA, per germline.

This clonotype occurred a few times. The chain links TRBV20-1 to TRBJ2-5; 11 nucleotides agree with TRBD2. The CDR3 is 16 residues long. Germline V gene lookup returns CDR1 DFQATT and CDR2 SNEGSKA (reference sequence). J gave up 4 bases and V 1 base, and 8 bases lay outside the gene matches. This chain's CDR3 is CSARATSGGPAETQYF. In nucleotides, the CDR3 is TGCAGTGCTAGAGCAACTAGCGGGGGCCCCGCAGAGACCCAGTACTTC.

This chain links TRBV15 with TRBJ1-5; no firm D call. Germline lookup yields CDR1 LNHNV and CDR2 YYDKDF (reference sequence). There are 17 residues in the CDR3. The V end lost 0 bases, the J end lost 0 bases, and 12 bases lay between the germline ends. This CDR3 is CATSRDFGQYSNQPQHF. The CDR3 nucleotides are TGTGCCACCAGCAGAGATTTCGGGCAGTATAGCAATCAGCCCCAGCATTTT.

This clonotype was picked up a small number of times. The rearrangement joins TRBV7-3 to TRBJ2-5; no clear D. The germline V and J ends were trimmed by 6 bases and 2 bases, with 10 bases remaining between them. Germline lookup yields CDR1 SGHTA and CDR2 FQGTGA. CDR3 size: 13 residues. For the CDR3, the DNA is TGTGCCAGCAGTACCGGACCGCAAGAGACCCAGTACTTC. It yields the protein CASSTGPQETQYF.

This clonotype has just a few counts. The chain recombines TRBV7-9 with TRBJ2-5, with TRBD1 matching 9 bases. This CDR3 is 15 amino acids long. Germline V lookup: CDR1 SEHNR, CDR2 FQNEAQ (reference sequence). After removal of 7 bases from V and 5 bases from J, the junction contained 11 bases not matched to a gene. This chain's CDR3 is CASTRTTGGVETQYF. The CDR3 coding sequence is TGTGCCAGCACCAGGACGACAGGGGGGGTGGAGACCCAGTACTTC. Full variable domain (remainder filled in from reference TRBV7-9 and TRBJ2-5): DTGVSQNPRHKITKRGQNVTFRCDPISEHNRLYWYRQTLGQGPEFLTYFQNEAQLEKSRLLSDRFSAERPKGSFSTLEIQRTEQGDSAMYLCASTRTTGGVETQYFGPGTRLLVL.

This clonotype was counted only a few times. This chain links TRBV20-1 with TRBJ1-6; D call uncertain. V gave up 4 bases and J gave up 12 bases, with 16 bases separating them. The CDR3 consists of 13 residues. Germline V gene sequence: CDR1 DFQATT, CDR2 SNEGSKA (reference sequence). The CDR3 DNA reads TGCAGTGCTATTCCAGGAGGTGTGAAACCCCTCCACTTT. This gives the protein CSAIPGGVKPLHF.